Below, 8 T cell receptor beta chains from the same sample are listed, as sequenced in a study of blood T cell repertoires in COVID-19. The method was immunoSEQ multiplex PCR; TCRdb's version includes in-frame clones alone and lacks a portion of them. Seen here are some 130,000 clones, about 78% observed once, and the top ten hold 9.5% to 13%. What was sequenced was peripheral blood. The source is a man aged 60-69 years who had recovered from COVID-19.

This chain joins TRBV7-3 and TRBJ2-2; TRBD2 might be the D (7 bases). The CDR3 runs 16 residues. The germline gives CDR1 SGHTA, CDR2 FQGTGA. Trimming pared 5 bases from V and 4 bases from J, leaving 17 bases between. The CDR3 is CASSPVRGGGTGELFF. CDR3 in DNA: TGTGCCAGCAGCCCCGTTCGAGGGGGGGGCACCGGGGAGCTGTTTTTT.

V usage is TRBV7-8 and J usage is TRBJ1-5, with D possibly being TRBD1 (5 bases). V was clipped by 3 bases and J by 7 bases, with 13 bases between them. This CDR3 comprises 14 residues. CDR1 is SGHVS, CDR2 FQNEAQ, per germline. The DNA of the CDR3 is TGTGCCAGCAGCTTGGAGGGGAATTCGCAGCCCCAGCATTTT. This encodes CASSLEGNSQPQHF.

The chain recombines TRBV4-3 with TRBJ2-7; 12 bases fit TRBD1. Trimming removed 1 base from V and 7 bases from J; junction bases left unmatched: 5. CDR3 length: 15 residues. The V gene's germline CDR1 is LGHNA and CDR2 YSLEER. The CDR3 DNA reads TGCGCCAGCAGCCAAGGCGGGACAGGGGGCCGGGAGCAGTACTTC. It is translated as CASSQGGTGGREQYF.

The rearrangement joins TRBV2 to TRBJ2-7; 7 positions match TRBD2. Germline CDR1 SNHLY, CDR2 FYNNEI. This CDR3 has 14 amino acids. J gave up 2 bases and V 8 bases, and 9 bases lay outside the gene matches. The CDR3 spells CASQRDSGPYEQYF. The CDR3, as DNA: TGTGCCAGCCAGCGGGACTCCGGGCCCTACGAGCAGTACTTC.

The V and J genes are TRBV5-4 and TRBJ1-6, with 8 bases lining up with TRBD1. CDR3 length equals 18 residues. V was pared by 0 bases and J by 5 bases, with 10 bases of the junction left unmatched. Germline V CDR1 and CDR2: SGHNT, YYREEE (reference sequence). Here the CDR3 reads CASSLAQGAAMHNSPLHF. In DNA form, the CDR3 reads TGTGCCAGCAGCTTGGCTCAGGGGGCTGCGATGCATAATTCACCCCTCCACTTT.

The rearrangement uses TRBV9 and TRBJ2-7; no reliable D call. This CDR3 is built from 14 residues. The germline V gene encodes CDR1 SGDLS and CDR2 YYNGEE. The V and J ends lost 2 bases and 2 bases respectively, with 11 bases between them. As DNA, the CDR3 is TGTGCCAGCAGCGTCTCGCGGATCCCCTACGAGCAGTACTTC. As protein: CASSVSRIPYEQYF.

J is TRBJ2-1 and V is TRBV19; TRBD1 matches 8 bases. J lost 6 bases, V lost 3 bases, and 4 bases had no gene match. Germline values: CDR1 LNHDA, CDR2 SQIVND (reference sequence). The CDR3 is 14 residues long. The CDR3 coding sequence is TGTGCCAGTAGTATTGGACAGGGTCGCAATGAGCAGTTCTTC. Translated, it gives CASSIGQGRNEQFF.

The gene calls are TRBV5-4 and TRBJ1-2; D is undetermined. The germline V gene has CDR1 SGHNT and CDR2 YYREEE (reference sequence). V lost 0 bases and J lost 4, with 7 bases in between. The CDR3 totals 13 residues. The CDR3 spells CASSLGAAYGYTF. CDR3 DNA sequence: TGTGCCAGCAGCTTGGGGGCAGCCTATGGCTACACCTTC.